This T cell receptor beta chain was identified during a study of shared clonotypes between healthy human individuals. The CDR3 totals 12 residues. J lost 10 bases, V lost 1 base, and 1 base had no gene match. Germline assignment: CDR1 MNHEY and CDR2 SMNVEV (reference sequence). Assay used: immunoSEQ multiplex PCR; TCRdb lists only in-frame clones, some missing. The sample carries around 600,000 clones, roughly 98% recorded once. Only CD45RO-negative cells positively selected for CCR7 counted as naive CD8 cells, so terminally differentiated effector memory CD45RA+ cells were excluded. This chain connects TRBV27 to TRBJ2-1; 7 bases are a match to TRBD1. Source material: naive CD8+ T cells sorted from blood. The receptor was isolated from a man aged 25 to 40 in good health. Written as DNA, the CDR3 is TGTGCCAGCAGTTTATTGGGACAGGAGCAGTTCTTC. Amino acid sequence: CASSLLGQEQFF.